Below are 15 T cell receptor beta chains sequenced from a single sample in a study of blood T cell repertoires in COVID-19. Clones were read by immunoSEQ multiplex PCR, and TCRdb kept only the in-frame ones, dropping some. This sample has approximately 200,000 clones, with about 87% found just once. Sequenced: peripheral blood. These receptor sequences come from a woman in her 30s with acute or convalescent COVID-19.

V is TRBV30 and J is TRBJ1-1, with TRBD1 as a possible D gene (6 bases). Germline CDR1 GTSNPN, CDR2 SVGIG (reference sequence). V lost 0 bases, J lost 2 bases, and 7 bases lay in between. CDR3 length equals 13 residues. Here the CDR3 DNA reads TGTGCCTGGAGTGTGGACAGAAACACTGAAGCTTTCTTT. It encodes CAWSVDRNTEAFF.

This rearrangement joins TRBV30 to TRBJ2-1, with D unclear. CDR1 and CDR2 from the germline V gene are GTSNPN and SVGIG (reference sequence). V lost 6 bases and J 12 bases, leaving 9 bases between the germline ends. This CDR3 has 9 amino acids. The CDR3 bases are TGTGCCTGCCTCCCGGGGCAGTTCTTC. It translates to CACLPGQFF.

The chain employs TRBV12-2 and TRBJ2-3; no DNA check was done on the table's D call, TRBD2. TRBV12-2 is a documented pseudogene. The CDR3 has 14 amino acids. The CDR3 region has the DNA TGTGCAAGTCGCTTACTCGGGGGCACAGATACGCAGTATTTT. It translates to CASRLLGGTDTQYF.

CDR3 nucleotide sequence: TGTGCCAGCAGGAGACCAGGGTTTGCGGGAAAGGAAACCGGGGAGCTGTTTTTT. As protein: CASRRPGFAGKETGELFF. The gene calls are TRBV28 and TRBJ2-2; tentatively, D is TRBD2 (6 bases). The germline gives CDR1 MDHEN, CDR2 SYDVKM. CDR3 size: 18 residues. Trimming shortened V by 6 bases and J by 5 bases, and 25 bases separated the two germline ends.

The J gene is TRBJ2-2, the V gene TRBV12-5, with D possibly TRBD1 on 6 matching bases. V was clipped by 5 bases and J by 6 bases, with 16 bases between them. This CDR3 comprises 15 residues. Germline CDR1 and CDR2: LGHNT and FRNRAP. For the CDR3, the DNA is TGTGCTAGTGGTCCATGGACAGTGATGGCCGGGGAGCTGTTTTTT. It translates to CASGPWTVMAGELFF. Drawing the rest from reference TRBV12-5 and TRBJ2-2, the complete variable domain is DARVTQTPRHKVTEMGQEVTMRCQPILGHNTVFWYRQTMMQGLELLAYFRNRAPLDDSGMPKDRFSAEMPDATLATLKIQPSEPRDSAVYFCASGPWTVMAGELFFGEGSRLTVL.

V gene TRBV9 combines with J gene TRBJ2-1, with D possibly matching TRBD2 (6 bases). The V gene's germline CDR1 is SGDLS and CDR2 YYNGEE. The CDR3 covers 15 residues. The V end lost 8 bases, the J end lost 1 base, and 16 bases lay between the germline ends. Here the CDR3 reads CARRGGSESYNEQFF. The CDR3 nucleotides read TGTGCCAGAAGAGGAGGGAGTGAATCCTACAATGAGCAGTTCTTC.

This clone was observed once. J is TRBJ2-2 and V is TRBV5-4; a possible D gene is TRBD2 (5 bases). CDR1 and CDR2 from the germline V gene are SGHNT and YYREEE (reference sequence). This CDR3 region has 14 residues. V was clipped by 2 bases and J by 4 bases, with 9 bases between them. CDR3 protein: CASSFTGTTGELFF. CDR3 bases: TGTGCCAGCAGCTTCACGGGAACCACCGGGGAGCTGTTTTTT. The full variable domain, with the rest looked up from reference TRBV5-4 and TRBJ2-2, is ETGVTQSPTHLIKTRGQQVTLRCSSQSGHNTVSWYQQALGQGPQFIFQYYREEENGRGNFPPRFSGLQFPNYSSELNVNALELDDSALYLCASSFTGTTGELFFGEGSRLTVL.

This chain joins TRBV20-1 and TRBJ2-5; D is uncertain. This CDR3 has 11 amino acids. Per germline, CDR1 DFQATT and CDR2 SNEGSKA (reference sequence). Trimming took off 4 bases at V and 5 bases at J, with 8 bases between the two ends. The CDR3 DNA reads TGCAGTGCTATCGGGTACGAGACCCAGTACTTC. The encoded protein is CSAIGYETQYF.

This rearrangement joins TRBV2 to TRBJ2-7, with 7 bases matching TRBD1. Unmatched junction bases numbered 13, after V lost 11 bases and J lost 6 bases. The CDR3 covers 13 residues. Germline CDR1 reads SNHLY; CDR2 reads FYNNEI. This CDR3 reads CAQSGTEIGEQYF. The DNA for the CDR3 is TGTGCCCAATCTGGGACAGAGATCGGCGAGCAGTACTTC.

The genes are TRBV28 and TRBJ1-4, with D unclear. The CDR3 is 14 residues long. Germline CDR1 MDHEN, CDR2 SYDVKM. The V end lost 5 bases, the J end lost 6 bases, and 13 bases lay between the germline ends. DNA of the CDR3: TGTGCCAGCAGTACCTCAGGTCTATATGAAAAACTGTTTTTT. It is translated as CASSTSGLYEKLFF.

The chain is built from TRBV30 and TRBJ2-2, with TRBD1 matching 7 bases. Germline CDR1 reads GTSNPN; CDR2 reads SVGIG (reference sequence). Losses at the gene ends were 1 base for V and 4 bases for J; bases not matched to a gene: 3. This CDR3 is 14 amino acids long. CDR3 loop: CAWSGGGFTGELFF. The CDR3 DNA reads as TGTGCCTGGAGTGGAGGGGGCTTCACCGGGGAGCTGTTTTTT.

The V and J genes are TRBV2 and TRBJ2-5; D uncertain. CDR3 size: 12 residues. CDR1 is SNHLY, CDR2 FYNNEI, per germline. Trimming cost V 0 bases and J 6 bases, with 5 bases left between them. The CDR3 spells CASSEARQTQYF. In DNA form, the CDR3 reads TGTGCCAGCAGTGAAGCCAGGCAGACCCAGTACTTC. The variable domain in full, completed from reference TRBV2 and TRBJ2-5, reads EPEVTQTPSHQVTQMGQEVILRCVPISNHLYFYWYRQILGQKVEFLVSFYNNEISEKSEIFDDQFSVERPDGSNFTLKIRSTKLEDSAMYFCASSEARQTQYFGPGTRLLVL.

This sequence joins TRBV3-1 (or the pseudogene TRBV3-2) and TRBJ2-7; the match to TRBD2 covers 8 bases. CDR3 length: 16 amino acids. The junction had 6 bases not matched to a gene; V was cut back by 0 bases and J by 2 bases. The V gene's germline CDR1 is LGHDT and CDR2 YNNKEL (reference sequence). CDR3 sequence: CASSQDGGSGAYEQYF. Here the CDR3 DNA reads TGTGCCAGCAGCCAAGATGGCGGTAGCGGGGCCTACGAGCAGTACTTC.

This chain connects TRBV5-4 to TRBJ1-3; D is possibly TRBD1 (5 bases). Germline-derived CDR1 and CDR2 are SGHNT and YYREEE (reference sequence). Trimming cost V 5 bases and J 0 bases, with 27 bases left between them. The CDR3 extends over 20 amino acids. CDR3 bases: TGTGCCAGCAGTAGCACGGTGAGACAGATTTTACTAAGCTCTGGAAACACCATATATTTT. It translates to CASSSTVRQILLSSGNTIYF.

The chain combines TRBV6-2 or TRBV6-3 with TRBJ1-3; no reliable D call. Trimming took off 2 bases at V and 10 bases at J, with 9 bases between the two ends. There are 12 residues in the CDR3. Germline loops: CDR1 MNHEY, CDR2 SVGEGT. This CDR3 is CASSYGGQTIYF. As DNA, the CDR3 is TGTGCCAGCAGTTACGGAGGCCAGACCATATATTTT.